Shown below are 21 T cell receptor beta chains from a single sample sequenced in a study of blood T cell repertoires in COVID-19. Sequencing was performed with immunoSEQ multiplex PCR; in TCRdb, only in-frame clones are kept and a portion is missing. This sample has 140,000 to 150,000 clones, with roughly 80% found just once. Sequences were obtained from peripheral blood. The receptor source for this set is a man aged 50-60 years with active or convalescent COVID-19.

This clone was detected a few times. The rearrangement joins TRBV28 to TRBJ1-2; a possible D gene is TRBD1 (5 bases). V dropped 4 bases and J dropped 6 bases, with 9 bases sitting between them. Germline CDR1 is MDHEN and CDR2 is SYDVKM. The CDR3 covers 12 residues. This CDR3 is CASSSGVHGYTF. The CDR3 bases are TGTGCCAGCAGTTCGGGGGTCCATGGCTACACCTTC.

This rearrangement joins TRBV30 to TRBJ1-2; 9 bases map to TRBD1. The CDR3 has 14 residues. With V trimmed by 2 bases and J by 7 bases, 8 bases remained unmatched. Germline CDR1 GTSNPN, CDR2 SVGIG (reference sequence). The CDR3 spells CAWSPTGGFSGYTF. The CDR3 nucleotides are TGTGCCTGGAGTCCGACAGGGGGTTTTAGTGGCTACACCTTC.

V gene TRBV27 combines with J gene TRBJ1-5; tentative D call: TRBD1 (6 bases). CDR3 length: 17 residues. Germline V CDR1 and CDR2: MNHEY, SMNVEV (reference sequence). V gave up 5 bases and J gave up 0 bases, with 17 bases separating them. The CDR3 DNA is TGTGCCAGCAGTAATCGATGGACAGACTATAGCAATCAGCCCCAGCATTTT. This encodes CASSNRWTDYSNQPQHF.

This chain uses TRBV7-2 with TRBJ2-3; 10 bases fit TRBD2. V shed 3 bases, J shed 7 bases, and the junction held 10 bases outside the gene matches. This CDR3 contains 16 residues. Germline CDR1 SGHTA, CDR2 FQGNSA. CDR3 DNA sequence: TGTGCCAGCAGCTTCCGGGATAGCGGGAGGTTGAATACGCAGTATTTT. Its protein product is CASSFRDSGRLNTQYF.

The V and J genes are TRBV10-2 and TRBJ2-7; D gene unclear. Per the germline V gene, CDR1 is WSHSY and CDR2 is SAAADI. The CDR3 is 15 amino acids. With 0 bases removed from V and 2 bases from J, the gap between germline ends came to 11 bases. CDR3 sequence (DNA): TGCGCCAGCAGTGAGTCGATAGTAGCAACCTACGAGCAGTACTTC. Encoded protein: CASSESIVATYEQYF.

Only a few counts were recorded for this clone. The chain employs TRBV29-1 and TRBJ1-1; D remains unclear. CDR1 is SQVTM, CDR2 ANQGSEA, per germline. The CDR3 is 14 amino acids. Trimming cost V 7 bases and J 4 bases, with 19 bases left between them. CDR3 region: CSAIIRDWGTEAFF. DNA of the CDR3: TGCAGCGCCATCATCCGGGATTGGGGCACTGAAGCTTTCTTT.

The chain carries TRBV27 and TRBJ2-1; tentative D call: TRBD2 (5 bases). V shed 8 bases and J shed 6 bases, with 8 bases lying between them. CDR3 length: 11 amino acids. The germline V gene encodes CDR1 MNHEY and CDR2 SMNVEV (reference sequence). CDR3 loop: CASQLGNEQFF. Written as DNA, the CDR3 is TGTGCCAGCCAACTAGGCAATGAGCAGTTCTTC.

A remark on this clone: Other DNA sequences from this sample encode an identical CDR3 as well. The rearrangement joins TRBV4-1 to TRBJ1-1, with D uncertain. CDR3 size: 14 residues. CDR1 and CDR2 (germline): MGHRA, YSYEKL. V lost 0 bases and J 1 base, leaving 6 bases between the germline ends. For the CDR3, the DNA is TGCGCCAGCAGCCAAGATCGGGGGAACACTGAAGCTTTCTTT. Translated: CASSQDRGNTEAFF.

This clone was counted only a few times. The CDR3 DNA reads as TGTGCCAGCTCACCACCCGGGGGGCAAGTTCAGCCCCAGCATTTT. Its protein product is CASSPPGGQVQPQHF. The rearrangement uses TRBV18 and TRBJ1-5, with D possibly matching TRBD1 (6 bases). Germline V gene lookup returns CDR1 KGHSH and CDR2 LQKENI. The CDR3 extends over 15 amino acids. Trimming left V 0 bases short and J 6 bases short, with 12 bases between.

This chain joins TRBV7-8 and TRBJ2-7; D might be TRBD2 (6 bases). The V and J ends lost 1 base and 6 bases respectively, with 13 bases between them. Per the germline V gene, CDR1 is SGHVS and CDR2 is FQNEAQ. This CDR3 comprises 14 residues. CDR3 sequence: CASSLETGVSEQYF. As DNA, the CDR3 is TGTGCCAGCAGCTTAGAGACGGGAGTATCCGAGCAGTACTTC. The variable domain in full, with the rest retrieved from reference TRBV7-8 and TRBJ2-7, is GAGVSQSPRYKVAKRGQDVALRCDPISGHVSLFWYQQALGQGPEFLTYFQNEAQLDKSGLPSDRFFAERPEGSVSTLKIQRTQQEDSAVYLCASSLETGVSEQYFGPGTRLTVT.

The chain carries TRBV15 and TRBJ2-7; 9 bases are shared with TRBD2. The CDR3 has 15 residues. V shed 2 bases, J shed 0 bases, and the junction held 2 bases outside the gene matches. Per germline, CDR1 LNHNV and CDR2 YYDKDF (reference sequence). DNA for the CDR3: TGTGCCACCAGCAGATCTAGCGGGGACTCCTACGAGCAGTACTTC. Its protein product is CATSRSSGDSYEQYF.

The chain carries TRBV27 and TRBJ1-1, with D uncertain. The germline V gene has CDR1 MNHEY and CDR2 SMNVEV (reference sequence). V dropped 5 bases and J dropped 1 base, with 11 bases sitting between them. The CDR3 runs to 14 residues. The CDR3: CASSPYTENTEAFF. CDR3 DNA sequence: TGTGCCAGCAGTCCCTACACAGAGAACACTGAAGCTTTCTTT.

This clone was detected only a few times. The chain's CDR3 is CSVEERLAGRFGEQFF. CDR3 sequence (DNA): TGCAGCGTTGAAGAAAGGCTAGCGGGACGTTTCGGTGAGCAGTTCTTC. The chain recombines TRBV29-1 with TRBJ2-1; 9 bases are a match to TRBD2. The J segment lost 9 bases and the V segment lost 0 bases, leaving 12 bases of the junction unmatched. The CDR3 is 16 amino acids. In germline, CDR1 is SQVTM, CDR2 ANQGSEA.

The rearrangement links TRBV24-1 to TRBJ2-1; 9 bases map to TRBD2. The CDR3 sequence is 16 residues long. CDR1 and CDR2 from the germline V gene are KGHDR and SFDVKD. V lost 4 bases and J lost 0; bases outside the gene matches: 3. The CDR3 loop reads CATSEDSGSSYNEQFF. CDR3 nucleotide sequence: TGTGCCACCAGTGAGGATAGCGGGAGCTCCTACAATGAGCAGTTCTTC.

This clone was detected a few times. The rearrangement links TRBV7-3 to TRBJ2-7; tentative D call: TRBD1 (5 bases). Trimming shortened V by 5 bases and J by 3 bases, and 11 bases separated the two germline ends. CDR3 length equals 13 residues. Germline V gives CDR1 SGHTA, CDR2 FQGTGA. CDR3 protein: CASSPHQGYEQYF. DNA for the CDR3: TGTGCCAGCAGCCCACATCAGGGCTACGAGCAGTACTTC.

There are a few counts of this clone. The chain links TRBV5-4 to TRBJ2-7, with D tentatively TRBD1 (6 bases). The CDR3 has 14 residues. CDR1 and CDR2 (germline): SGHNT, YYREEE (reference sequence). V lost 1 base and J 3 bases, leaving 11 bases between the germline ends. This CDR3 is CASSLLGAVYEQYF. The DNA of the CDR3 is TGTGCCAGCAGCTTGCTGGGGGCGGTCTACGAGCAGTACTTC.

The chain is built from TRBV27 and TRBJ1-1; 7 bases agree with TRBD1. The junction had 5 bases not matched to a gene; V was cut back by 3 bases and J by 1 base. The CDR3 spans 15 residues. Germline lookup yields CDR1 MNHEY and CDR2 SMNVEV (reference sequence). DNA of the CDR3: TGTGCCAGCAGTTTGTATCGACAGGGGAACACTGAAGCTTTCTTT. Translated: CASSLYRQGNTEAFF.

This rearrangement joins TRBV29-1 to TRBJ1-1; 8 bases are a match to TRBD1. This CDR3 comprises 14 residues. Unmatched junction bases numbered 7, after V lost 6 bases and J lost 1 base. CDR1 and CDR2 (germline): SQVTM, ANQGSEA. The CDR3 nucleotides read TGCAGCGTCGCTATCACAGGGGGGAACACTGAAGCTTTCTTT. Its translation is CSVAITGGNTEAFF.

In this sample, this clone turned up once. The chain combines TRBV2 with TRBJ2-3; 8 positions match TRBD2. The CDR3 is 16 amino acids. The V gene's germline CDR1 is SNHLY and CDR2 FYNNEI. J gave up 4 bases and V 5 bases, and 11 bases lay outside the gene matches. CDR3 DNA sequence: TGTGCCAGCAGTCCCACGGGACTAGATATTGCAGATACGCAGTATTTT. Translated, it gives CASSPTGLDIADTQYF.

The chain links TRBV7-8 to TRBJ2-1, with D possibly TRBD2 on 6 matching bases. Germline V gene lookup returns CDR1 SGHVS and CDR2 FQNEAQ. V gave up 2 bases and J gave up 5 bases, with 10 bases separating them. There are 14 residues in the CDR3. Written as DNA, the CDR3 is TGTGCCAGCAGCTTAAGGGACTTCAACAATGAGCAGTTCTTC. Translation: CASSLRDFNNEQFF.

The chain combines TRBV4-2 with TRBJ2-2; 10 bases map to TRBD2. This CDR3 comprises 19 residues. Trimming cost V 1 base and J 5 bases; bases outside gene matches: 13. CDR1 and CDR2 (germline): LGHNA, YNFKEQ. The CDR3 nucleotides are TGTGCCAGCAGCCAAGGAGGGGACAGACGGACTAGCGGAACCGGGGAGCTGTTTTTT. This sequence encodes CASSQGGDRRTSGTGELFF.